A selection of T cell receptor beta chains follows, all from one sample in a study of beta chain features in type 1 diabetes. The data were produced by immunoSEQ multiplex PCR, yet TCRdb's version contains in-frame clones alone and is incomplete. This sample has 300,000 to 350,000 clones, with roughly 8.8% found just once. Sequenced input: central memory CD4+ T cells from blood. The receptors were sampled from a man aged 25-40 years with type 1 diabetes. The CDR3 runs from the conserved cysteine through the conserved F or W. The D gene is left open where the match is weak. Size tells how often a clone was seen (once, few, many) or the class of an expanded clone, and some rows leave it out.

v_gene,abundance,d_gene,j_gene,CDR3aa,CDR3nt
TRBV6-5,NA,NA,TRBJ1-6,CASSSGTQPSPLHF,TGTGCCAGCAGCTCCGGGACACAGCCTTCACCCCTCCACTTT
TRBV2,many,NA,TRBJ1-2,CASSEILSNYGYTF,TGTGCCAGCAGTGAAATCTTGTCTAACTATGGCTACACCTTC
TRBV9,NA,NA,TRBJ1-1,CASSPFGEGKAFF,TGTGCCAGCAGCCCGTTCGGGGAAGGGAAAGCTTTCTTT
TRBV5-1,NA,TRBD1,TRBJ1-4,CASSFATGGEKLFF,TGCGCCAGCAGCTTCGCGACAGGGGGCGAAAAACTGTTTTTC
TRBV7-2,few,NA,TRBJ1-2,CASSLSTGNLGYTF,TGTGCCAGCAGCTTGAGTACAGGGAATCTCGGCTACACCTTC
TRBV21-1,few,NA,TRBJ2-3,CASSTPGQGKDTQYF,TGTGCCAGCAGCACGCCGGGACAGGGGAAAGATACGCAGTATTTT
TRBV4-3,NA,TRBD1,TRBJ1-4,CASSPNPRGQDEKLFF,TGCGCCAGCAGCCCAAACCCTCGAGGACAGGATGAAAAACTGTTTTTT
TRBV7-2,few,TRBD1,TRBJ2-3,CASGRDRGSTDTQYF,TGTGCCAGCGGCCGGGACAGGGGCTCGACAGATACGCAGTATTTT
TRBV6-1,NA,TRBD2,TRBJ2-5,CASSEVRAGGRRETQYF,TGTGCCAGCAGTGAAGTTCGTGCGGGGGGGCGTCGAGAGACCCAGTACTTC
TRBV12-5,few,NA,TRBJ1-2,CASGLVPGPYGYTF,TGTGCTAGTGGTTTGGTTCCAGGGCCCTATGGCTACACCTTC
TRBV6-1,NA,TRBD1,TRBJ1-1,CASSEVVPGQGENTEAFF,TGTGCCAGCAGTGAAGTCGTCCCGGGACAGGGAGAGAACACTGAAGCTTTCTTT
TRBV6-6,few,NA,TRBJ1-5,CASSYEGPRGTQHF,TGTGCCAGCAGTTACGAAGGTCCCCGGGGGACCCAGCATTTT
TRBV10-1,NA,NA,TRBJ2-1,CASSESWDNEQFF,TGCGCCAGCAGTGAGTCGTGGGACAATGAGCAGTTCTTC
TRBV5-1,few,TRBD1,TRBJ2-6,CASSRGQGALGANVLTF,TGCGCCAGCAGCAGGGGACAGGGGGCGCTTGGGGCCAACGTCCTGACTTTC
TRBV27,NA,NA,TRBJ2-7,CASSSKLTGLYEQYF,TGTGCCAGCAGTTCCAAACTGACAGGCCTCTACGAGCAGTACTTC
TRBV29-1,many,NA,TRBJ2-7,CSVDGTVSYEQYF,TGCAGCGTTGATGGGACTGTTTCCTACGAGCAGTACTTC
TRBV6-5,NA,NA,TRBJ1-5,CASSLLYGGNQPQHF,TGTGCCAGCAGCCTTCTTTACGGGGGAAATCAGCCCCAGCATTTT
TRBV7-9,NA,TRBD2,TRBJ2-1,CASSPKVSGDYNEQFF,TGTGCCAGCAGCCCTAAAGTTAGCGGGGACTACAATGAGCAGTTCTTC
TRBV19,NA,TRBD1,TRBJ1-5,CASSRGRDSYQPQHF,TGTGCCAGTTCCCGCGGCCGGGACAGTTATCAGCCCCAGCATTTT
TRBV2,many,NA,TRBJ2-2,CASSPRGGATGELFF,TGTGCCAGCAGTCCTCGGGGCGGGGCCACCGGGGAGCTGTTTTTT
TRBV29-1,NA,NA,TRBJ2-7,CSGGQGTRGYEQYF,TGCAGCGGGGGGCAGGGCACAAGGGGATACGAGCAGTACTTC
TRBV6-6,few,NA,TRBJ1-5,CASRLWGNQPQHF,TGTGCCAGCCGGCTGTGGGGCAATCAGCCCCAGCATTTT
TRBV14,few,NA,TRBJ2-7,CASSRGYSYEQYF,TGTGCCAGCAGCCGAGGTTACTCCTACGAGCAGTACTTC
TRBV18,NA,NA,TRBJ2-7,CASSQQIQPSYEQYF,TGTGCCAGCTCACAGCAGATTCAGCCGTCCTACGAGCAGTACTTC
TRBV5-5,many,TRBD2,TRBJ2-2,CASSYKSLAGTNTGELFF,TGTGCCAGCAGCTACAAGAGCCTAGCGGGGACGAACACCGGGGAGCTGTTTTTT
TRBV2,NA,NA,TRBJ1-1,CASSDGSRAFF,TGTGCCAGCAGTGATGGGTCTCGGGCTTTCTTT
TRBV4-3,many,NA,TRBJ2-3,CASSQDQAGAGGDTQYF,TGCGCCAGCAGCCAAGATCAGGCAGGGGCCGGGGGGGATACGCAGTATTTT
TRBV6-1,NA,NA,TRBJ1-6,CASSVTRTRGNSPLHF,TGTGCCAGCAGTGTAACCCGGACAAGGGGGAATTCACCCCTCCACTTT
TRBV2,few,NA,TRBJ2-7,CASSVGGGYEQYF,TGTGCCAGCAGTGTCGGAGGGGGCTACGAGCAGTACTTC
TRBV11-2,NA,NA,TRBJ1-2,CASSSQGKGYTF,TGTGCCAGCAGCTCGCAGGGGAAGGGCTACACCTTC
TRBV5-1,few,NA,TRBJ1-2,CASRTANYGYTF,TGCGCCAGTCGGACAGCCAACTATGGCTACACCTTC
TRBV19,many,TRBD1,TRBJ1-2,CASSNRGYRHGYTF,TGTGCCAGTAGTAACAGGGGGTACCGCCATGGCTACACCTTC
TRBV30,once,NA,TRBJ2-6,CAWSPGGFGANVLTF,TGTGCCTGGAGCCCGGGGGGCTTTGGGGCCAACGTCCTGACTTTC
TRBV27,NA,NA,TRBJ2-1,CASSSNRGEQFF,TGTGCCAGCAGTTCAAATCGCGGCGAGCAGTTCTTC
TRBV21-1,NA,NA,TRBJ2-3,CASSLRLAGAESTDTQYF,TGTGCCAGCAGCCTAAGACTAGCGGGGGCAGAAAGCACAGATACGCAGTATTTT